This paragraph covers one TCR beta chain sequence. Its antigen is unidentified. The sample originates from a study of cytomegalovirus exposure and HLA in healthy donors. Study-level information: The 120 validation repertoires matched the 650 to 850 first-cohort repertoires in platform, a later analysis reported.

Libraries were prepared by immunoSEQ multiplex PCR; TCRdb keeps only in-frame clonotypes and omits some of them. This table has about 120,000 clones, roughly 89% appearing once. Overall study results and limits: It was reportedly the case that the classifier diagnosed cytomegalovirus status with high specificity and sensitivity. Despite most TCR sequences being rare, some public TCRs occurred in many donors. A list of around 160 TCR beta chains associated with cytomegalovirus was given.

CDR3 size: 12 residues. Trimming at V came to 9 bases and at J to 5 bases, leaving 6 bases not matched to a gene. Germline V gene lookup returns CDR1 MNHNS and CDR2 SASEGT. Sequenced material: PBMCs. This TCR came from a woman aged 18-35 years in good health and CMV-seronegative. The chain combines TRBV6-1 with TRBJ2-5, with TRBD1 matching over 7 bases. The CDR3 coding sequence is TGTGCCAGAAAGGGGGCTCTGGAGACCCAGTACTTC. Translating gives CARKGALETQYF.